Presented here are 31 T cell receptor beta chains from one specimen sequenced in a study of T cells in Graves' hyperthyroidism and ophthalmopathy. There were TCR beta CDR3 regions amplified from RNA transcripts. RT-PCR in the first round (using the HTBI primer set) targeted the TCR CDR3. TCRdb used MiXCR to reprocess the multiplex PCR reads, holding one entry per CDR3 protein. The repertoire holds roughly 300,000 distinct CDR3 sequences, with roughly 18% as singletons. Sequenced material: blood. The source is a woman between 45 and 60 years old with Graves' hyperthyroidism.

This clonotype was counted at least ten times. This CDR3 is CASRGQGGSTEAFF. CDR3 sequence (DNA): TGTGCCAGCAGGGGACAGGGAGGGAGCACTGAAGCTTTCTTT. The V call is TRBV2, the J call TRBJ1-1; TRBD1 aligns across 9 bases. This CDR3 region has 14 residues. Per the germline V gene, CDR1 is SNHLY and CDR2 is FYNNEI. Unmatched junction bases numbered 6, after V lost 6 bases and J lost 4 bases. Looking up the rest from reference TRBV2 and TRBJ1-1 gives the full variable domain: EPEVTQTPSHQVTQMGQEVILRCVPISNHLYFYWYRQILGQKVEFLVSFYNNEISEKSEIFDDQFSVERPDGSNFTLKIRSTKLEDSAMYFCASRGQGGSTEAFFGQGTRLTVV.

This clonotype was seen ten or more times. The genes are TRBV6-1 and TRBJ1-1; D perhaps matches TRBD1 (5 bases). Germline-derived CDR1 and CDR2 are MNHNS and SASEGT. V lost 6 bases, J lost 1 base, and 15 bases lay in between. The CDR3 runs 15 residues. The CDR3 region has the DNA TGTGCCAGCAGCGACCCGACGCAGGGGAACACTGAAGCTTTCTTT. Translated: CASSDPTQGNTEAFF.

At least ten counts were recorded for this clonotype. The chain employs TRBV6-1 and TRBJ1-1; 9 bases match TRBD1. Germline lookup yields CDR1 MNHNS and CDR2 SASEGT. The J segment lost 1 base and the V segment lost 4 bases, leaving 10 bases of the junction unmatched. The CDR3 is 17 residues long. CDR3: CASSVLTGGYENTEAFF. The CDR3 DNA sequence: TGTGCCAGCAGTGTTTTAACAGGGGGCTATGAGAACACTGAAGCTTTCTTT.

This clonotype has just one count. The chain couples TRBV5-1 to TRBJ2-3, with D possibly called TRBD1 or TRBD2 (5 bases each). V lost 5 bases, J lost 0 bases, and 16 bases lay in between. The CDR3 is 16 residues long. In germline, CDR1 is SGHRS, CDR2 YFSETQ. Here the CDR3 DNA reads TGCGCCAGCAGTCCTCAGCCGGGACCCAGCACAGATACGCAGTATTTT. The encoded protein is CASSPQPGPSTDTQYF.

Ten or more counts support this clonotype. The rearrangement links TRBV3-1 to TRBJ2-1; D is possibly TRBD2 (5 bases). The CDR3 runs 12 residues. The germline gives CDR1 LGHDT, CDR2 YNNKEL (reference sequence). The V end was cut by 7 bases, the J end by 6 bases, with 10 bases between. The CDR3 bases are TGTGCCAGCACTTTTGGGAGCAATGAGCAGTTCTTC. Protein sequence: CASTFGSNEQFF.

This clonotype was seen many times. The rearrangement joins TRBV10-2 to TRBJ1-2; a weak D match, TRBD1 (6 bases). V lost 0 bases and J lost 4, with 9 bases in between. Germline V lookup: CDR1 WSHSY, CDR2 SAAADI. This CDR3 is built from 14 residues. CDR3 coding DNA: TGCGCCAGCAGTGAGTCTGGGGGCATCTATGGCTACACCTTC. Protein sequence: CASSESGGIYGYTF.

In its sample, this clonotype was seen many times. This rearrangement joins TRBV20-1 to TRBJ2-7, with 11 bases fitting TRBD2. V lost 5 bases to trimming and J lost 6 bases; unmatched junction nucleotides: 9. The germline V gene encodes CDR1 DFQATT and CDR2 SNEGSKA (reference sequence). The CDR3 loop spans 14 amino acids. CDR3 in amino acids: CSAGSGLAVFEQYF. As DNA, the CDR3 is TGCAGTGCTGGATCGGGACTAGCGGTCTTCGAGCAGTACTTC.

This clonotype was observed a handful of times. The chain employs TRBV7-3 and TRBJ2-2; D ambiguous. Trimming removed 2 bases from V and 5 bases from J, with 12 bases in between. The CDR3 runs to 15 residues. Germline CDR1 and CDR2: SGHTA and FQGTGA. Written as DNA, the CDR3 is TGTGCCAGCAGCTTAGACCCTAAAGGGACCGGGGAGCTGTTTTTT. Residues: CASSLDPKGTGELFF.

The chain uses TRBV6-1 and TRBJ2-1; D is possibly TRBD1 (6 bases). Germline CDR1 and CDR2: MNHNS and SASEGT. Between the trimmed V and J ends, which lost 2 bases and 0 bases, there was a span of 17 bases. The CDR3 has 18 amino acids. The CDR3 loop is CASSESWGTPSSYNEQFF. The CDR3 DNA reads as TGTGCCAGCAGTGAATCATGGGGGACACCAAGCTCCTACAATGAGCAGTTCTTC.

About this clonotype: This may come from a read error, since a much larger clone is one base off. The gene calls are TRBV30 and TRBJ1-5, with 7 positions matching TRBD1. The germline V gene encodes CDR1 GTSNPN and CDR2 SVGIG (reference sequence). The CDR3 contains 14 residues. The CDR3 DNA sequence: TGTGCCAGGAGTAAGGTGGCAGGGGGACAGCCCCAGCATTTT. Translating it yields CARSKVAGGQPQHF.

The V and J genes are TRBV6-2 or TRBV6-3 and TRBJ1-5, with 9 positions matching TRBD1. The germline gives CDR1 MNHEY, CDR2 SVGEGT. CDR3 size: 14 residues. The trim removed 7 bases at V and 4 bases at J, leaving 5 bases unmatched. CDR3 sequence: CASKPDRGNQPQHF. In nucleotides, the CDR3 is TGTGCCAGCAAACCGGACAGGGGAAATCAGCCCCAGCATTTT.

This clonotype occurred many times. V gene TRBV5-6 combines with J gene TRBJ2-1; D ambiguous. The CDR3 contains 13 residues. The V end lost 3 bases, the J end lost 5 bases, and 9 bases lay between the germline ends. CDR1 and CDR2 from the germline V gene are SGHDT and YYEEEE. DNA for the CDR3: TGTGCCAGCAGCTCATATAGTAACAATGAGCAGTTCTTC. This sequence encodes CASSSYSNNEQFF.

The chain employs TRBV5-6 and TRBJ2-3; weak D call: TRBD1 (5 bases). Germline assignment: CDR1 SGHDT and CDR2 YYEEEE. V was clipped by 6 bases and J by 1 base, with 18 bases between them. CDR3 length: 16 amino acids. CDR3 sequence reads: CASTPIITGGTDTQYF. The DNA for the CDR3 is TGTGCCAGCACCCCTATAATCACAGGAGGCACAGATACGCAGTATTTT. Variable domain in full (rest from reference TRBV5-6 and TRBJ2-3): DAGVTQSPTHLIKTRGQQVTLRCSPKSGHDTVSWYQQALGQGPQFIFQYYEEEERQRGNFPDRFSGHQFPNYSSELNVNALLLGDSALYLCASTPIITGGTDTQYFGPGTRLTVL.

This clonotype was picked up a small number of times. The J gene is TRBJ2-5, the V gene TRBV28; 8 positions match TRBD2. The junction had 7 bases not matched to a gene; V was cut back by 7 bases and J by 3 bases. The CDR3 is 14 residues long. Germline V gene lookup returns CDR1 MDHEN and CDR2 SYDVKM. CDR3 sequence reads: CASKDSGGKETQYF. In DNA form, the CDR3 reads TGTGCCAGCAAGGATTCGGGGGGGAAAGAGACCCAGTACTTC.

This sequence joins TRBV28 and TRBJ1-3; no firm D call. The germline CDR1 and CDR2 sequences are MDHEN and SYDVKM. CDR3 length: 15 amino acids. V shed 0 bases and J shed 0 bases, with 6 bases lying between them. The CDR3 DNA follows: TGTGCCAGCAGTTTATGGTATAGCTCTGGAAACACCATATATTTT. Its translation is CASSLWYSSGNTIYF.

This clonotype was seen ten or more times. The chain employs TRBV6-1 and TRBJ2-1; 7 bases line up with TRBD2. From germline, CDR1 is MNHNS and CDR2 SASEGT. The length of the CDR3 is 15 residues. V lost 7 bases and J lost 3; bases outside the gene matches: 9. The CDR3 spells CASTPSGGDYNEQFF. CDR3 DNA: TGTGCCAGCACCCCTAGCGGAGGGGACTACAATGAGCAGTTCTTC.

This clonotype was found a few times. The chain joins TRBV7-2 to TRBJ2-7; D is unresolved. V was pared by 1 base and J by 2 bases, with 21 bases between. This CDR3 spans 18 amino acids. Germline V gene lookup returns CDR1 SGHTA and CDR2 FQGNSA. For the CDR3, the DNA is TGTGCCAGCAGCTTAGGTTTGCGTCGTCGCTCAGCCCCCTACGAGCAGTACGTC. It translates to CASSLGLRRRSAPYEQYV.

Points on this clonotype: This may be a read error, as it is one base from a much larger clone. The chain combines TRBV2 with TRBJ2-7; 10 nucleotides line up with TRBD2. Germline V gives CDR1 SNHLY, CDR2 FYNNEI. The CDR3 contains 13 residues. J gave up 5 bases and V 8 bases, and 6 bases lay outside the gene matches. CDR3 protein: CASGTSGTNEQYV. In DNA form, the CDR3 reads TGTGCCAGCGGAACTAGCGGGACCAACGAGCAGTACGTC.

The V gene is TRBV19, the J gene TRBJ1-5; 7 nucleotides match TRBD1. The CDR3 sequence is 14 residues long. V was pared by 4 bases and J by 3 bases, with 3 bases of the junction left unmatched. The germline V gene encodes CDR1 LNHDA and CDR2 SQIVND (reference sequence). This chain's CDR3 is CASSRGQNNQPQHF. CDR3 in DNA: TGTGCCAGTAGTAGGGGACAGAACAATCAGCCCCAGCATTTT.

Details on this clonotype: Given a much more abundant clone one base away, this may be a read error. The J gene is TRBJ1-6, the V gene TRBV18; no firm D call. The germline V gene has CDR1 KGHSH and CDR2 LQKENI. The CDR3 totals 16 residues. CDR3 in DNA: TGTGCCAGCTCACCGGGCACGGGAGAAGAAAGGAGAACCCTCCGCTTT. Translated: CASSPGTGEERRTLRF. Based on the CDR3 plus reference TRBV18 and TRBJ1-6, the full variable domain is NAGVMQNPRHLVRRRGQEARLRCSPMKGHSHVYWYRQLPEEGLKFMVYLQKENIIDESGMPKERFSAEFPKEGPSILRIQQVVRGDSAAYFCASSPGTGEERRTLRFGNGTRLTVT.

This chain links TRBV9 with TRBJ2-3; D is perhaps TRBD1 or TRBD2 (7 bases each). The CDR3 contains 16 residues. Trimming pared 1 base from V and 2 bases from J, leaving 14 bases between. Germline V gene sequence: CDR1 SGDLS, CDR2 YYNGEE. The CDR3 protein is CASSVREGQFTDTQYF. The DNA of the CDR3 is TGTGCCAGCAGCGTAAGGGAGGGACAGTTCACAGATACGCAGTATTTT.

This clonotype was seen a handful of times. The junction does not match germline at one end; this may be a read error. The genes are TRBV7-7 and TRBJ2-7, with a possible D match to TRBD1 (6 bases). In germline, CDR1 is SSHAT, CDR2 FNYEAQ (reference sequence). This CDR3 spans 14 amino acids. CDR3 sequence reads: CASSLDPQGAVQYF. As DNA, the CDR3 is TGTGCTAGCAGCTTGGACCCACAGGGTGCGGTGCAGTACTTC.

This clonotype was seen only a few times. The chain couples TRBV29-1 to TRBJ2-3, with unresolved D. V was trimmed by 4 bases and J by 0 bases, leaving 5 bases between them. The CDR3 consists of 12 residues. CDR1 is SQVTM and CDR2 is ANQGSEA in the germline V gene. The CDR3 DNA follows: TGCAGCGTTGTCCCTAGCACAGATACGCAGTATTTT. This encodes CSVVPSTDTQYF.

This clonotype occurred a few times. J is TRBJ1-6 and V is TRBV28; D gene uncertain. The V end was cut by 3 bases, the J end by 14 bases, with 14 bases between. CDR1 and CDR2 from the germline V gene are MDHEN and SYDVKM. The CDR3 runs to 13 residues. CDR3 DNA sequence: TGTGCCAGCAGTTTGGACCCCGGTAGGTCCCTCCACTTT. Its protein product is CASSLDPGRSLHF.

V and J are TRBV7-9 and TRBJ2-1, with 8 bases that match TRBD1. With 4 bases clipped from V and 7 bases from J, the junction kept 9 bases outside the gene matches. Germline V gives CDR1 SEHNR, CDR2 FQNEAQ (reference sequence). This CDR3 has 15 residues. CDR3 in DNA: TGTGCCAGCAGCTCTAGGACAGGGAAGGGGAATGAGCAGTTCTTC. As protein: CASSSRTGKGNEQFF.

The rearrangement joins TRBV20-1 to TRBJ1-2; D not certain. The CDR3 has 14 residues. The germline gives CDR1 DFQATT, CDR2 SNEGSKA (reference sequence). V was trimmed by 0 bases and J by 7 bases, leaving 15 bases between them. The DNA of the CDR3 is TGCAGTGCTAGAGATCTTGGCAAAGAAGGTGGCTACACCTTC. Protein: CSARDLGKEGGYTF.

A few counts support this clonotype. The CDR3 protein is CASSIEVELAGGPSANTGELFF. CDR3 coding DNA: TGTGCCAGTAGTATAGAAGTGGAGCTAGCGGGAGGGCCCTCGGCGAACACCGGGGAGCTGTTTTTT. This sequence joins TRBV19 and TRBJ2-2, with TRBD2 identical over 12 bases. The CDR3 has 22 amino acids. V shed 0 bases and J 0 bases; nucleotides not matched to a gene: 14. Germline values: CDR1 LNHDA, CDR2 SQIVND (reference sequence).

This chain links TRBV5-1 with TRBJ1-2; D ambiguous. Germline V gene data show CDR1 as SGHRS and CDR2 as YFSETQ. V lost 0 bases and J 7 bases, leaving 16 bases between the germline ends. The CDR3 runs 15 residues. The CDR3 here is CASSLADGGLRGYTF. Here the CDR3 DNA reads TGCGCCAGCAGCTTGGCGGACGGAGGTCTACGTGGCTACACCTTC.

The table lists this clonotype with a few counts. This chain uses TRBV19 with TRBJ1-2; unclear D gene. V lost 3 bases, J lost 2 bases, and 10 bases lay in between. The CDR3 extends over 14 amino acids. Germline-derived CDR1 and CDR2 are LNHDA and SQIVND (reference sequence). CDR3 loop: CASSILQRNYGYTF. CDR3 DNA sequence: TGTGCCAGTAGTATCCTCCAAAGGAACTATGGCTACACCTTC.

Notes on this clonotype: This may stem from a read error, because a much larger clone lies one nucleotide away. The CDR3 nucleotides are TGTGCCAGCAGCTTCCGACAGGACAGTGGTGAGCAGTACTTC. Translated: CASSFRQDSGEQYF. This chain links TRBV11-2 with TRBJ2-7; TRBD1 might be the D (6 bases). The V end was cut by 3 bases, the J end by 7 bases, with 16 bases between. This CDR3 contains 14 residues. CDR1 and CDR2 (germline): SGHAT, FQNNGV.

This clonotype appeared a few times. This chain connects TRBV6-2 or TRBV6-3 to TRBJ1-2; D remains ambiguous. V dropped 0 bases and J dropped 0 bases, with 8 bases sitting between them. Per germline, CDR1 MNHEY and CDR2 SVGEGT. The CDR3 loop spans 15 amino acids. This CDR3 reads CASSYSYGTNYGYTF. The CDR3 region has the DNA TGTGCCAGCAGTTACTCGTACGGGACTAACTATGGCTACACCTTC.